Following are 10 T cell receptor beta chains from one sample sequenced in a study of regulatory T cells in long-lasting Graves disease. Construction of TCR beta libraries relied on iRepertoire HTBI primers and on Arm-PCR targeting CDR3 regions. TCRdb used MiXCR to reprocess the multiplex PCR reads, holding one entry per CDR3 protein. The profile shows around 500,000 distinct CDR3 sequences, more than 15% of them singletons. Time point in this sample: newly diagnosed GD, antithyroid drugs for less than 3 months. From PBMCs, RNA was extracted and then used to make the TCR library. This same sample was also taken into another study, of T cells in Graves' hyperthyroidism and ophthalmopathy.

The specimen comprised peripheral blood mononuclear cells (PBMCs), sampled at new diagnosis, from a patient treated with antithyroid drugs. These receptors were collected from a woman aged 35 to 59 with Graves disease.

This rearrangement joins TRBV9 to TRBJ2-5; 8 nucleotides agree with TRBD2. V was pared by 3 bases and J by 1 base, with 5 bases of the junction left unmatched. Germline CDR1 SGDLS, CDR2 YYNGEE. This CDR3 has 15 amino acids. The CDR3 region is CASSELAGPQETQYF. The CDR3 region has the DNA TGTGCCAGCAGCGAGTTAGCGGGGCCCCAAGAGACCCAGTACTTC.

The V and J genes are TRBV6-9 and TRBJ1-5, with a tentative D call TRBD1 (5 bases). V gave up 3 bases and J gave up 2 bases, with 8 bases separating them. Germline V gene sequence: CDR1 MNHGY, CDR2 SVAAGI. There are 14 residues in the CDR3. Here the CDR3 reads CASSYMGGNQPQHF. For the CDR3, the DNA is TGTGCCAGCAGTTACATGGGGGGCAATCAGCCCCAGCATTTT.

This clonotype has only a few counts. The chain recombines TRBV7-3 with TRBJ2-1, with TRBD2 matching 14 bases. The CDR3 covers 16 residues. Germline CDR1 SGHTA, CDR2 FQGTGA. Trimming at V came to 4 bases and at J to 9 bases, leaving 8 bases not matched to a gene. This CDR3 reads CASSSQTSGGAGEQFF. CDR3 bases: TGTGCCAGCAGCTCCCAGACTAGCGGGGGGGCGGGTGAGCAGTTCTTC.

A few counts support this clonotype. The chain employs TRBV7-9 and TRBJ1-2, with 8 bases identical to TRBD1. Germline assignment: CDR1 SEHNR and CDR2 FQNEAQ (reference sequence). The CDR3 is 19 residues long. The V segment lost 5 bases and the J segment 1 base; nucleotides outside the gene matches: 18. The chain's CDR3 is CASSRTGGSANLHNYGYTF. CDR3 coding DNA: TGTGCCAGCAGCCGCACAGGGGGGTCAGCAAACCTGCATAACTATGGCTACACCTTC.

This chain joins TRBV29-1 and TRBJ2-7; D remains unclear. Germline V gene lookup returns CDR1 SQVTM and CDR2 ANQGSEA. V lost 6 bases to trimming and J lost 2 bases, with 17 bases between them. The CDR3 runs 14 residues. CDR3 residues: CSVERVDPPYEQYF. The CDR3 coding sequence is TGCAGCGTAGAGAGAGTGGATCCCCCCTACGAGCAGTACTTC.

The table lists this clonotype with a few counts. V usage is TRBV7-9 and J usage is TRBJ1-1; D unclear. The CDR3 runs 14 residues. V was pared by 3 bases and J by 1 base, with 9 bases between. Looked up from germline, CDR1 is SEHNR and CDR2 is FQNEAQ (reference sequence). Written as DNA, the CDR3 is TGTGCCAGCAGCTTGTCTGGGCAGAACACTGAAGCTTTCTTT. It is translated as CASSLSGQNTEAFF.

This clonotype appeared many times. The genes are TRBV5-5 and TRBJ2-2, with 7 nucleotides matching TRBD1. The CDR3 is 16 amino acids. After removal of 4 bases from V and 6 bases from J, the junction contained 12 bases not matched to a gene. Germline V gives CDR1 SGHKS, CDR2 YYEKEE (reference sequence). The CDR3 DNA reads as TGTGCCAGCAGCCTAAACAGGGGTTCCAGGTCCGGGGAGCTGTTTTTT. Protein sequence: CASSLNRGSRSGELFF.

V is TRBV2 and J is TRBJ2-5; 7 nucleotides match TRBD2. Germline V gene sequence: CDR1 SNHLY, CDR2 FYNNEI. The CDR3 covers 14 residues. V shed 1 base, J shed 5 bases, and the junction held 4 bases outside the gene matches. The CDR3 spells CASSEGVSGETQYF. The CDR3 DNA follows: TGTGCCAGCAGTGAAGGGGTTAGCGGGGAGACCCAGTACTTC.

About this clonotype itself: No conserved phenylalanine or tryptophan ends this CDR3, so it is likely a read error. This chain connects TRBV7-9 to TRBJ2-7; 7 bases agree with TRBD1. The germline V gene encodes CDR1 SEHNR and CDR2 FQNEAQ (reference sequence). The J segment lost 3 bases and the V segment lost 7 bases, leaving 6 bases of the junction unmatched. This CDR3 is 13 amino acids long. The CDR3 loop reads CASTQGQFYEQYS. CDR3 DNA: TGTGCCAGCACCCAGGGACAGTTCTACGAGCAGTACTCC.

With respect to this clonotype: Mismatch with germline at one junction end may stem from a read error. The chain carries TRBV5-6 and TRBJ1-3; no reliable D call. The CDR3 extends over 14 amino acids. Per germline, CDR1 SGHDT and CDR2 YYEEEE. The CDR3 DNA reads TGTGTCAGCAGTTCCACCAGGACTGGAAACACCATATATTTT. It is translated as CVSSSTRTGNTIYF.